These 32 T cell receptor beta chains originate from one sample sequenced in a study of early T cells in non-severe SARS-CoV-2 infection. TCRdb re-derived calls from the 5' RACE reads in MiXCR, one entry per CDR3 protein. The sample has fewer than 65,000 distinct CDR3 sequences, around 8% seen once. The input for sequencing was whole blood, taken at baseline. Receptors originate from an adult who was a healthcare worker with PCR-confirmed SARS-CoV-2 infection or an uninfected control (not recorded which).

This clonotype was counted many times. The chain combines TRBV10-1 with TRBJ2-7, with 8 bases aligning to TRBD2. V lost 0 bases to trimming and J lost 9 bases; unmatched junction nucleotides: 13. This CDR3 has 16 residues. Germline V gene lookup returns CDR1 WNHNN and CDR2 SYGVQD (reference sequence). The CDR3 DNA sequence: TGCGCCAGCAGTGAGTCGAGCGGGGTCGGGAGGGCTATGCAGTACTTC. Its translation is CASSESSGVGRAMQYF.

This rearrangement joins TRBV6-2 or TRBV6-3 to TRBJ2-3; the D is unclear. The CDR3 contains 12 residues. The V gene lost 6 bases and the J gene lost 6 bases, with 10 bases spanning the gap. CDR1 MNHEY and CDR2 SVGEGT come from the germline V gene. The CDR3 nucleotides read TGTGCCAGCAGCCCAACGCGGGATACGCAGTATTTT. Residues: CASSPTRDTQYF.

This clonotype was recorded at least ten times. The chain recombines TRBV20-1 with TRBJ2-7; D not certain. The length of the CDR3 is 11 residues. V was pared by 1 base and J by 4 bases, with 5 bases between. Germline lookup yields CDR1 DFQATT and CDR2 SNEGSKA (reference sequence). The CDR3 coding sequence is TGCAGTGCTAGAGGTATTTACGAGCAGTACTTC. Translated: CSARGIYEQYF.

About this clonotype: The junction and the germline gene differ at one end; a read error may be behind it. This chain connects TRBV19 to TRBJ1-5, with TRBD1 identical over 7 bases. The CDR3 is 15 residues long. Germline CDR1 is LNHDA and CDR2 is SQIVND (reference sequence). CDR3 DNA sequence: TGCGCCAGTAGTACTACCTCGGGGACAGCCCAGCCCCAGCATTTT. This codes for CASSTTSGTAQPQHF.

J is TRBJ1-4 and V is TRBV25-1; D remains unclear. The CDR3 spans 16 residues. The germline V gene has CDR1 MGHDK and CDR2 SYGVNS. Trimming shortened V by 4 bases and J by 4 bases, and 16 bases separated the two germline ends. The CDR3 nucleotides are TGTGCCAGCAGTGTGGGCACCGTCTCGCATAATGAAAAACTGTTTTTT. Encoded protein: CASSVGTVSHNEKLFF. The variable domain in full, with the rest retrieved from reference TRBV25-1 and TRBJ1-4, is EADIYQTPRYLVIGTGKKITLECSQTMGHDKMYWYQQDPGMELHLIHYSYGVNSTEKGDLSSESTVSRIRTEHFPLTLESARPSHTSQYLCASSVGTVSHNEKLFFGSGTQLSVL.

V usage is TRBV3-1 and J usage is TRBJ2-1; 14 nucleotides align to TRBD2. Germline V lookup: CDR1 LGHDT, CDR2 YNNKEL (reference sequence). This CDR3 region has 17 residues. With 4 bases clipped from V and 5 bases from J, the junction kept 7 bases outside the gene matches. The CDR3, as DNA: TGTGCCAGCAGCCTCGGACTAGCGGGAGGCAGCGACAATGAGCAGTTCTTC. Protein product: CASSLGLAGGSDNEQFF.

This clonotype has more than one count but fewer than ten. J is TRBJ1-2 and V is TRBV12-3 or TRBV12-4, with no clear D. V dropped 4 bases and J dropped 3 bases, with 15 bases sitting between them. This CDR3 region has 15 residues. The CDR3 protein is CASSYLTEIHYGYTF. CDR3 DNA: TGTGCCAGCAGTTACCTCACTGAAATCCACTATGGCTACACCTTC.

This clonotype came up many times. The rearrangement joins TRBV28 to TRBJ1-1; D uncertain. Germline V lookup: CDR1 MDHEN, CDR2 SYDVKM. This CDR3 has 12 residues. The ends were cut back, 10 bases at V and 0 bases at J, with 9 bases in the middle. The CDR3 DNA reads as TGTGCCACCGGATATATGAACACTGAAGCTTTCTTT. Translated, it gives CATGYMNTEAFF. The complete variable domain, with remaining parts taken from reference TRBV28 and TRBJ1-1, reads DVKVTQSSRYLVKRTGEKVFLECVQDMDHENMFWYRQDPGLGLRLIYFSYDVKMKEKGDIPEGYSVSREKKERFSLILESASTNQTSMYLCATGYMNTEAFFGQGTRLTVV.

In its sample, this clonotype was seen many times. The rearrangement uses TRBV5-6 and TRBJ2-2; D is ambiguous. Trimming pared 4 bases from V and 5 bases from J, leaving 12 bases between. Germline CDR1 is SGHDT and CDR2 is YYEEEE. This CDR3 is built from 14 residues. Here the CDR3 DNA reads TGTGCCAGCAGCGGTGCCCTAGATACCGGGGAGCTGTTTTTT. This encodes CASSGALDTGELFF.

This clonotype was seen repeatedly, ten times or more. The J gene is TRBJ1-6, the V gene TRBV7-9; D is uncertain. Trimming pared 5 bases from V and 8 bases from J, leaving 13 bases between. This CDR3 is 14 amino acids long. Germline CDR1 reads SEHNR; CDR2 reads FQNEAQ (reference sequence). In DNA, the CDR3 is TGTGCCAGCAGCCCCGCGGGATCCTATTCACCCCTCCACTTT. Protein product: CASSPAGSYSPLHF.

A few counts support this clonotype. The chain has TRBV18 and TRBJ2-1, with TRBD2 matching over 7 bases. This CDR3 contains 14 residues. Germline V gene lookup returns CDR1 KGHSH and CDR2 LQKENI. J lost 2 bases, V lost 5 bases, and 3 bases had no gene match. Here the CDR3 DNA reads TGTGCCAGCTCAAACGGGAGGACCTACAATGAGCAGTTCTTC. Protein sequence: CASSNGRTYNEQFF.

Details on this clonotype: This may come from a read error, since a much larger clone is one base off. The chain joins TRBV20-1 to TRBJ2-1; unclear D gene. This CDR3 is 12 amino acids long. Trimming took 4 bases from V and 4 from J, leaving 8 bases between them. CDR1 is DFQATT, CDR2 SNEGSKA, per germline (reference sequence). In nucleotides, the CDR3 is TGCAGTGCTACAGCCCGATACAATGAGCAGTTCTTC. Translation: CSATARYNEQFF.

The chain couples TRBV6-5 to TRBJ2-7; possible D gene TRBD2, 7 bases. The CDR3 loop spans 15 amino acids. Trimming removed 4 bases from V and 4 bases from J, with 17 bases in between. Germline values: CDR1 MNHEY, CDR2 SVGAGI. The DNA of the CDR3 is TGTGCCAGCAGTTCGGGGGGCCTAGTTCGGTACGAGCAGTACTTC. Protein: CASSSGGLVRYEQYF.

This clonotype came up many times. The chain is built from TRBV6-2 or TRBV6-3 and TRBJ2-7, with unresolved D. The CDR3 has 14 residues. Looked up from germline, CDR1 is MNHEY and CDR2 is SVGEGT. V lost 4 bases and J 4 bases, leaving 14 bases between the germline ends. The CDR3 is CASSSVTLSYEQYF. DNA for the CDR3: TGTGCCAGCAGTTCGGTGACACTGAGTTACGAGCAGTACTTC.

The V gene is TRBV29-1, the J gene TRBJ1-1, with a tentative D call TRBD1 (6 bases). Germline loops: CDR1 SQVTM, CDR2 ANQGSEA. V shed 2 bases and J shed 11 bases, with 12 bases lying between them. The length of the CDR3 is 11 residues. Here the CDR3 DNA reads TGCAGCGTTGAACGTAACAGGGAGGCTTTCTTT. Translating gives CSVERNREAFF.

This clonotype occurred a few times. The chain joins TRBV19 to TRBJ2-3; D gene unclear. V lost 3 bases and J lost 8, with 6 bases in between. Per germline, CDR1 LNHDA and CDR2 SQIVND (reference sequence). The CDR3 contains 11 residues. The CDR3 region is CASSIVGTQYF. The CDR3 region has the DNA TGTGCCAGTAGTATCGTGGGTACGCAGTATTTT.

This sequence joins TRBV20-1 and TRBJ2-1; 8 nucleotides agree with TRBD1. Germline-derived CDR1 and CDR2 are DFQATT and SNEGSKA (reference sequence). V shed 4 bases and J 3 bases; nucleotides not matched to a gene: 8. This CDR3 contains 15 residues. CDR3 bases: TGCAGTGCTACCCCGCAGGGGGCCTACTACAATGAGCAGTTCTTC. Residues: CSATPQGAYYNEQFF.

This clonotype occurred a few times. The chain couples TRBV20-1 to TRBJ2-3; D gene unclear. Germline-derived CDR1 and CDR2 are DFQATT and SNEGSKA (reference sequence). The CDR3 runs 10 residues. Trimming cost V 3 bases and J 5 bases, with 3 bases left between them. The CDR3 loop is CSASRDTQYF. The CDR3, as DNA: TGCAGTGCTAGTAGAGATACGCAGTATTTT.

The rearrangement joins TRBV4-1 to TRBJ2-7; no reliable D call. This CDR3 spans 14 amino acids. Germline V gene lookup returns CDR1 MGHRA and CDR2 YSYEKL. V was cut by 4 bases and J by 5 bases, with 15 bases left in between. The CDR3 region has the DNA TGCGCCAGCAGCCCCCTGAAGGAGTTAGACGAGCAGTACTTC. Translation gives CASSPLKELDEQYF.

The chain recombines TRBV10-3 with TRBJ1-2; the D is unclear. Germline V gives CDR1 ENHRY, CDR2 SYGVKD. The CDR3 spans 12 residues. The V end lost 5 bases, the J end lost 2 bases, and 6 bases lay between the germline ends. This chain's CDR3 is CAISPTNYGYTF. The CDR3 region has the DNA TGTGCCATCAGTCCGACCAACTATGGCTACACCTTC.

This clonotype was seen more than once but under ten times. The rearrangement uses TRBV25-1 and TRBJ1-2; D is perhaps TRBD1 (6 bases). The germline gives CDR1 MGHDK, CDR2 SYGVNS. The V gene lost 0 bases and the J gene lost 7 bases, with 15 bases spanning the gap. The CDR3 contains 15 residues. The CDR3 spells CASSEYGQTISGYTF. The DNA of the CDR3 is TGTGCCAGCAGTGAATACGGACAGACGATATCTGGCTACACCTTC.

The chain employs TRBV12-3 or TRBV12-4 and TRBJ2-1; 14 nucleotides agree with TRBD2. This CDR3 contains 16 residues. The J segment lost 6 bases and the V segment lost 5 bases, leaving 6 bases of the junction unmatched. The CDR3 reads CASSAPGLAGVNEQFF. The CDR3 DNA sequence: TGTGCCAGCAGTGCCCCGGGACTAGCGGGAGTCAATGAGCAGTTCTTC.

This clonotype was found a few times. V and J are TRBV28 and TRBJ2-7; D is possibly TRBD1 (6 bases). The CDR3 is made up of 15 amino acids. V shed 5 bases and J shed 3 bases, with 17 bases lying between them. Germline V gene lookup returns CDR1 MDHEN and CDR2 SYDVKM. Written as DNA, the CDR3 is TGTGCCAGCAGTCCCCAGGGGATGACACTCTACGAGCAGTACTTC. It yields the protein CASSPQGMTLYEQYF.

This clonotype has ten or more counts. The chain has TRBV25-1 and TRBJ1-1, with D maybe TRBD1 (6 bases). CDR3 size: 16 residues. CDR1 MGHDK and CDR2 SYGVNS come from the germline V gene. The V end lost 0 bases, the J end lost 1 base, and 12 bases lay between the germline ends. The CDR3 is CASSEYFRTENTEAFF. The DNA of the CDR3 is TGTGCCAGCAGTGAATATTTCAGGACAGAGAACACTGAAGCTTTCTTT.

The rearrangement uses TRBV20-1 and TRBJ2-7; TRBD1 matches 9 bases. The CDR3 is made up of 14 amino acids. V shed 3 bases, J shed 4 bases, and the junction held 7 bases outside the gene matches. Germline values: CDR1 DFQATT, CDR2 SNEGSKA (reference sequence). CDR3 loop: CSARAGQGPYEQYF. The CDR3 DNA reads TGCAGTGCTAGGGCGGGACAGGGACCTTACGAGCAGTACTTC.

This clonotype was detected a few times. V and J are TRBV5-1 and TRBJ2-6; D unresolved. The CDR3 totals 19 residues. The germline CDR1 and CDR2 sequences are SGHRS and YFSETQ. V was cut by 4 bases and J by 0 bases, with 20 bases left in between. This CDR3 is CASSIASDIPLSGANVLTF. The CDR3 bases are TGCGCCAGCAGCATTGCATCCGACATACCTCTCTCTGGGGCCAACGTCCTGACTTTC. The complete variable domain, with remaining parts taken from reference TRBV5-1 and TRBJ2-6, reads KAGVTQTPRYLIKTRGQQVTLSCSPISGHRSVSWYQQTPGQGLQFLFEYFSETQRNKGNFPGRFSGRQFSNSRSEMNVSTLELGDSALYLCASSIASDIPLSGANVLTFGAGSRLTVL.

This clonotype appeared many times. The genes are TRBV5-4 and TRBJ2-1, with 12 bases aligning to TRBD2. This CDR3 spans 15 amino acids. With V trimmed by 4 bases and J by 9 bases, 8 bases remained unmatched. Germline CDR1 reads SGHNT; CDR2 reads YYREEE (reference sequence). The DNA of the CDR3 is TGTGCCAGCAGCAGCGGACTAGCGGGATCTGGTGAGCAGTTCTTC. This codes for CASSSGLAGSGEQFF.

The chain carries TRBV7-2 and TRBJ2-7; D may be TRBD1 (6 bases). CDR3 length equals 15 residues. Deletions cut 4 bases from V and 4 bases from J, with 17 bases between. The germline V gene encodes CDR1 SGHTA and CDR2 FQGNSA. The DNA of the CDR3 is TGTGCCAGCAGCTCTCTCAGACAGGACCTTTACGAGCAGTACTTC. Translating gives CASSSLRQDLYEQYF.

The chain combines TRBV12-3 or TRBV12-4 with TRBJ2-7; tentatively, D is TRBD2 (6 bases). This CDR3 spans 14 amino acids. V shed 7 bases and J shed 0 bases, with 13 bases lying between them. CDR3 amino acids: CASTPGTHSYEQYF. In DNA form, the CDR3 reads TGTGCCAGCACCCCTGGGACTCACTCCTACGAGCAGTACTTC.

The genes are TRBV9 and TRBJ2-6; 8 nucleotides match TRBD1. This CDR3 has 17 residues. J lost 3 bases, V lost 4 bases, and 9 bases had no gene match. Germline CDR1 is SGDLS and CDR2 is YYNGEE. CDR3 sequence (DNA): TGTGCCAGCAGCTCCGGTCAGGGGGCGTTTGGGGCCAACGTCCTGACTTTC. Residues: CASSSGQGAFGANVLTF. The variable domain in full, with the rest retrieved from reference TRBV9 and TRBJ2-6, is DSGVTQTPKHLITATGQRVTLRCSPRSGDLSVYWYQQSLDQGLQFLIQYYNGEERAKGNILERFSAQQFPDLHSELNLSSLELGDSALYFCASSSGQGAFGANVLTFGAGSRLTVL.

This clonotype was detected a few times. The CDR3 nucleotides are TGCAGCGTCTTAGCGGGAGGCCCGGTTGAGGGGCCCTACGAGCAGTACTTC. It encodes CSVLAGGPVEGPYEQYF. The chain uses TRBV29-1 and TRBJ2-7; TRBD2 agrees at 10 bases. CDR1 SQVTM and CDR2 ANQGSEA come from the germline V gene. Trimming cost V 6 bases and J 2 bases; bases outside gene matches: 16. The CDR3 has 17 amino acids.

Many counts were recorded for this clonotype. The chain employs TRBV4-1 and TRBJ2-2; weak D call: TRBD1 (5 bases). Trimming stripped 0 bases from V and 7 bases from J, with 12 bases between. Germline V gives CDR1 MGHRA, CDR2 YSYEKL. This CDR3 region has 15 residues. The CDR3 DNA sequence: TGCGCCAGCAGCCAAGATCAGGACATTGACGGGGAGCTGTTTTTT. Residues: CASSQDQDIDGELFF.